The 27 T cell receptor beta chains below come from one sample, sequenced in a study of T cell responses to AZD1222 COVID-19 vaccine. The assay was immunoSEQ multiplex PCR, and TCRdb's table has in-frame clones only and misses some. The sample yields under 200,000 clones, roughly 91% seen once. The sample was peripheral blood, taken on day 0 of AZD1222 vaccination. The origin of the receptors is an adult in good health.

The CDR3 spells CASSPHTTGTGNTIYF. The CDR3 region has the DNA TGCGCCAGCAGCCCACACACGACAGGGACTGGAAACACCATATATTTT. V and J are TRBV4-3 and TRBJ1-3; 7 bases line up with TRBD1. V shed 4 bases and J 2 bases; nucleotides not matched to a gene: 8. Germline-derived CDR1 and CDR2 are LGHNA and YSLEER. The CDR3 loop spans 16 amino acids.

The CDR3 coding sequence is TGTGCCAGTAGTGAACTAGCGGATTCCTACGAGCAGTACTTC. It yields the protein CASSELADSYEQYF. The chain has TRBV19 and TRBJ2-7; TRBD2 matches 8 bases. There are 14 residues in the CDR3. Germline V gene sequence: CDR1 LNHDA, CDR2 SQIVND (reference sequence). V lost 5 bases and J lost 1; bases outside the gene matches: 4.

This clone was seen only once. The V and J genes are TRBV18 and TRBJ1-1, with D hard to call. CDR3 length equals 15 residues. Per the germline V gene, CDR1 is KGHSH and CDR2 is LQKENI. Between the trimmed V and J ends, which lost 0 bases and 4 bases, there was a span of 12 bases. The CDR3 spells CASSPPIGLVTEAFF. DNA of the CDR3: TGTGCCAGCTCACCACCGATTGGGCTTGTCACTGAAGCTTTCTTT.

The chain carries TRBV9 and TRBJ2-7; 11 bases line up with TRBD1. Per germline, CDR1 SGDLS and CDR2 YYNGEE. This CDR3 is 14 amino acids long. Losses at the gene ends were 3 bases for V and 2 bases for J; bases not matched to a gene: 1. CDR3 DNA sequence: TGTGCCAGCAGCGAGGGACAGGGGGCCTACGAGCAGTACTTC. Residues: CASSEGQGAYEQYF.

V is TRBV6-5 and J is TRBJ2-7; D unclear. V was clipped by 7 bases and J by 3 bases, with 7 bases between them. Germline loops: CDR1 MNHEY, CDR2 SVGAGI. CDR3 length: 11 amino acids. The CDR3 sequence: CASTNIYEQYF. The CDR3 DNA sequence: TGTGCCAGCACCAACATCTACGAGCAGTACTTC.

The chain has TRBV2 and TRBJ1-1; D is unclear. The V gene's germline CDR1 is SNHLY and CDR2 FYNNEI. V lost 7 bases, J lost 0 bases, and 12 bases lay in between. The CDR3 is made up of 14 amino acids. CDR3 in DNA: TGTGCCAGCACTCATCCGACAATGAACACTGAAGCTTTCTTT. Amino acids: CASTHPTMNTEAFF.

The chain recombines TRBV7-8 with TRBJ1-5; 9 bases fit TRBD1. V was pared by 5 bases and J by 3 bases, with 5 bases of the junction left unmatched. CDR1 is SGHVS, CDR2 FQNEAQ, per germline. The CDR3 consists of 15 residues. The DNA for the CDR3 is TGTGCCAGCAGCCCCGGGACAGGGATCAATCAGCCCCAGCATTTT. Its protein product is CASSPGTGINQPQHF.

Only a few counts were recorded for this clone. V gene TRBV2 combines with J gene TRBJ1-5; D is perhaps TRBD1 (5 bases). This CDR3 has 10 residues. V lost 8 bases, J lost 13 bases, and 12 bases lay in between. Germline CDR1 is SNHLY and CDR2 is FYNNEI. The CDR3 nucleotides are TGTGCCAGCGGGGGGAACCAGCAGCATTTT. Its protein is CASGGNQQHF.

This chain uses TRBV7-9 with TRBJ1-1; D might be TRBD1 (5 bases). CDR1 is SEHNR, CDR2 FQNEAQ, per germline (reference sequence). This CDR3 contains 12 residues. V lost 7 bases, J lost 1 base, and 7 bases lay in between. The CDR3 nucleotides are TGTGCCAGCACCACAGGGAACACTGAAGCTTTCTTT. Translating gives CASTTGNTEAFF.

The chain joins TRBV19 to TRBJ1-2; D possibly corresponds to TRBD1 (5 bases). V dropped 7 bases and J dropped 7 bases, with 22 bases sitting between them. Germline values: CDR1 LNHDA, CDR2 SQIVND (reference sequence). The CDR3 covers 15 residues. CDR3 loop: CASTTPWAGKSGYTF. The CDR3 coding sequence is TGTGCCAGTACGACACCCTGGGCAGGGAAGAGTGGCTACACCTTC.

This sequence joins TRBV28 and TRBJ2-3, with 7 nucleotides matching TRBD2. V gave up 6 bases and J gave up 0 bases; unmatched junction bases: 9. This CDR3 comprises 16 residues. Germline V gene sequence: CDR1 MDHEN, CDR2 SYDVKM. CDR3 DNA: TGTGCCAGCAGCCATGGAGCGGGACCTAGCACAGATACGCAGTATTTT. It yields the protein CASSHGAGPSTDTQYF. The complete variable domain, with remaining parts taken from reference TRBV28 and TRBJ2-3, reads DVKVTQSSRYLVKRTGEKVFLECVQDMDHENMFWYRQDPGLGLRLIYFSYDVKMKEKGDIPEGYSVSREKKERFSLILESASTNQTSMYLCASSHGAGPSTDTQYFGPGTRLTVL.

The gene calls are TRBV19 and TRBJ1-1; D call uncertain. Germline values: CDR1 LNHDA, CDR2 SQIVND (reference sequence). This CDR3 has 13 amino acids. Trimming took 5 bases from V and 0 from J, leaving 7 bases between them. CDR3 nucleotide sequence: TGTGCCAGTAGTGTCCTGATGAACACTGAAGCTTTCTTT. It translates to CASSVLMNTEAFF.

This chain uses TRBV9 with TRBJ1-6; 10 bases map to TRBD1. V shed 3 bases and J 10 bases; nucleotides not matched to a gene: 4. In germline, CDR1 is SGDLS, CDR2 YYNGEE. The CDR3 length is 14 residues. CDR3 in amino acids: CASSGGQGNSPLHF. DNA for the CDR3: TGTGCCAGCAGCGGGGGACAGGGGAACTCACCCCTCCACTTT.

In nucleotides, the CDR3 is TGCGCCAGCAGCCAAGAGTCCAGGGGGCGTTACGAGCAGTACTTC. Its translation: CASSQESRGRYEQYF. The chain carries TRBV4-3 and TRBJ2-7, with 8 bases that match TRBD1. Germline CDR1 LGHNA, CDR2 YSLEER. The CDR3 contains 15 residues. V was clipped by 0 bases and J by 4 bases; unmatched bases: 5.

This chain uses TRBV29-1 with TRBJ2-1; 10 nucleotides align to TRBD1. This CDR3 contains 16 residues. J gave up 1 base and V 6 bases, and 9 bases lay outside the gene matches. The V gene's germline CDR1 is SQVTM and CDR2 ANQGSEA. CDR3 sequence (DNA): TGCAGCGTCCGGCGGACGGACAGGGGGTCCTACAATGAGCAGTTCTTC. This translates into CSVRRTDRGSYNEQFF.

The chain combines TRBV4-2 with TRBJ2-7, with D perhaps TRBD2 (6 bases). V was trimmed by 0 bases and J by 2 bases, leaving 11 bases between them. The CDR3 covers 15 residues. Germline CDR1 LGHNA, CDR2 YNFKEQ. CDR3 in amino acids: CASSQDGGITYEQYF. The CDR3 DNA reads TGTGCCAGCAGCCAAGATGGCGGGATTACCTACGAGCAGTACTTC.

This chain links TRBV18 with TRBJ1-4; 9 bases align to TRBD1. The CDR3 runs 17 residues. Germline V CDR1 and CDR2: KGHSH, LQKENI. V trimming: 6 bases; J trimming: 0 bases; junction bases outside the gene matches: 8. CDR3 DNA: TGTGCCAGCTCTCTGGGACAGGGCCCTACAACTAATGAAAAACTGTTTTTT. This sequence encodes CASSLGQGPTTNEKLFF.

V usage is TRBV4-1 and J usage is TRBJ2-7; D gene ambiguous. CDR1 and CDR2 from the germline V gene are MGHRA and YSYEKL. Trimming took off 1 base at V and 6 bases at J, with 13 bases between the two ends. This CDR3 region has 14 residues. CDR3 nucleotide sequence: TGCGCCAGCAGCCAAGCTCCCCGGCGTACCGAGCAGTACTTC. Protein: CASSQAPRRTEQYF.

This chain joins TRBV28 and TRBJ2-3, with a possible D match to TRBD2 (7 bases). The ends were cut back, 6 bases at V and 3 bases at J, with 16 bases in the middle. The CDR3 consists of 15 residues. Germline CDR1 MDHEN, CDR2 SYDVKM. CDR3 loop: CASRREGGVTDTQYF. CDR3 sequence (DNA): TGTGCCAGCAGGAGAGAGGGGGGGGTTACAGATACGCAGTATTTT.

The rearrangement uses TRBV20-1 and TRBJ2-3; D is ambiguous. The V gene's germline CDR1 is DFQATT and CDR2 SNEGSKA (reference sequence). V was trimmed by 6 bases and J by 5 bases, leaving 9 bases between them. The CDR3 has 11 residues. The CDR3 here is CSATVEDTQYF. The CDR3 nucleotides are TGCAGTGCGACCGTGGAAGATACGCAGTATTTT.

The rearrangement links TRBV7-9 to TRBJ2-1, with 9 bases aligning to TRBD2. CDR1 and CDR2 from the germline V gene are SEHNR and FQNEAQ (reference sequence). The CDR3 has 16 amino acids. J was trimmed by 5 bases and V by 5 bases; bases with no gene match: 10. CDR3: CASSRLAGAGDNEQFF. The CDR3 coding sequence is TGTGCCAGCAGCCGCTTAGCGGGGGCCGGGGACAATGAGCAGTTCTTC.

The V call is TRBV7-7, the J call TRBJ2-1, with 7 bases lining up with TRBD2. V trimming: 2 bases; J trimming: 3 bases; junction bases outside the gene matches: 4. The germline V gene encodes CDR1 SSHAT and CDR2 FNYEAQ (reference sequence). The CDR3 is 15 amino acids. This CDR3 is CASSLTSGIYNEQFF. DNA for the CDR3: TGTGCCAGCAGCTTAACGAGCGGGATCTACAATGAGCAGTTCTTC.

V is TRBV7-9 and J is TRBJ2-7; either TRBD1 or TRBD2 may fit D (6 bases each). From germline, CDR1 is SEHNR and CDR2 FQNEAQ (reference sequence). This CDR3 spans 16 amino acids. V lost 2 bases to trimming and J lost 7 bases, with 21 bases between them. The CDR3 nucleotides are TGTGCCAGCAGCTTACCAAAAGGGGGAGGTCCGGAAGAGCAGTACTTC. Residues: CASSLPKGGGPEEQYF. The full variable domain, completed using reference TRBV7-9 and TRBJ2-7, is DTGVSQNPRHKITKRGQNVTFRCDPISEHNRLYWYRQTLGQGPEFLTYFQNEAQLEKSRLLSDRFSAERPKGSFSTLEIQRTEQGDSAMYLCASSLPKGGGPEEQYFGPGTRLTVT.

In its sample, this clone was seen a few times. The CDR3 sequence: CASSRALNTEAFF. In nucleotides, the CDR3 is TGCGCCAGCAGCCGGGCTTTGAACACTGAAGCTTTCTTT. The V gene is TRBV4-3, the J gene TRBJ1-1; D ambiguous. The CDR3 extends over 13 amino acids. Germline V gene data show CDR1 as LGHNA and CDR2 as YSLEER. V was cut by 4 bases and J by 0 bases, with 6 bases left in between.

This rearrangement joins TRBV6-5 to TRBJ2-7, with 11 bases identical to TRBD2. The J segment lost 3 bases and the V segment lost 4 bases, leaving 8 bases of the junction unmatched. The CDR3 sequence is 16 residues long. Germline CDR1 reads MNHEY; CDR2 reads SVGAGI. Written as DNA, the CDR3 is TGTGCCAGCAGTTCCGCCGGGACTAGCGGCAACTACGAGCAGTACTTC. Residues: CASSSAGTSGNYEQYF.

V and J are TRBV5-1 and TRBJ2-7; 11 positions match TRBD2. There are 15 residues in the CDR3. V lost 3 bases and J lost 1; bases outside the gene matches: 3. The germline CDR1 and CDR2 sequences are SGHRS and YFSETQ. CDR3: CASSSGLAESYEQYF. For the CDR3, the DNA is TGCGCCAGCAGCTCGGGACTAGCGGAATCCTACGAGCAGTACTTC.

The J gene is TRBJ2-7, the V gene TRBV7-2, with 9 bases that match TRBD1. The CDR3 sequence is 14 residues long. J was trimmed by 2 bases and V by 7 bases; bases with no gene match: 6. Germline V lookup: CDR1 SGHTA, CDR2 FQGNSA. CDR3 in DNA: TGTGCCAGCACCGCGGGACAGGGACCCTACGAGCAGTACTTC. It codes for CASTAGQGPYEQYF.